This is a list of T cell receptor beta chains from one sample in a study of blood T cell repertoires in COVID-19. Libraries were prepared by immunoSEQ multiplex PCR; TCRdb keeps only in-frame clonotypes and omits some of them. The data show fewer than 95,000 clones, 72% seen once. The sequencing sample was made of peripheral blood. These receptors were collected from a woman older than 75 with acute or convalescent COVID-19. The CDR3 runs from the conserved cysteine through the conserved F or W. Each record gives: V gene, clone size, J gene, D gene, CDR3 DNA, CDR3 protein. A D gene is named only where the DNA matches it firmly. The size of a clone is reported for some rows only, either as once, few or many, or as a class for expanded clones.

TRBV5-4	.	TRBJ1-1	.	TGTGCCAGCAGCTTGAGCGCGGTGAACACTGAAGCTTTCTTT	CASSLSAVNTEAFF
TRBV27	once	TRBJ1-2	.	TGTGCCAGCAGTTCCTCAGGGCGGATTAACTATGGCTACACCTTC	CASSSSGRINYGYTF
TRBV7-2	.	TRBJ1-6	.	TGTGCCAGCAGCTTACAGTCGAGAAGCGCTAATTCACCCCTCCACTTT	CASSLQSRSANSPLHF
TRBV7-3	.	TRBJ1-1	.	TGTGCCAGCAGCCGGGACACGAACACTGAAGCTTTCTTT	CASSRDTNTEAFF
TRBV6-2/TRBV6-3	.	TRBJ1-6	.	TGTGCCAGCAGTCGACAGAGCAGTAATTCACCCCTCCACTTT	CASSRQSSNSPLHF
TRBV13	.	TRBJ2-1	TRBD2	TGTGCCAGCAGCTTAGTGGGACTAGCGCAGTTCTTC	CASSLVGLAQFF
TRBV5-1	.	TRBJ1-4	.	TGCGCCAGCAGCCCGACTCAGGGCCCCATTGAAAAACTGTTTTTT	CASSPTQGPIEKLFF
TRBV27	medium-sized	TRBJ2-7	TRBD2	TGTGCCAGCAGTTTTCGGACTAGCGGGGGCCCCTACGAGCAGTACTTC	CASSFRTSGGPYEQYF
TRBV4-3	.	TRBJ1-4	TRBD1	TGCGCCAGCAGCCCGTTCCGGGACAGGTTCCTTGCAACTAATGAAAAACTGTTTTTT	CASSPFRDRFLATNEKLFF
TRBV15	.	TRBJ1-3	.	TGTGCCACCAGCAGAGATCTGGGAAACACCATATATTTT	CATSRDLGNTIYF
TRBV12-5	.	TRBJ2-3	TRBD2	TGTGCTAGTGGTCCGGGGGGTCCTAGCACAGATACGCAGTATTTT	CASGPGGPSTDTQYF
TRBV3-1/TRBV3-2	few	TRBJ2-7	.	TGTGCCAGCTTCCCCCTAAGCGAGCAGTACTTC	CASFPLSEQYF
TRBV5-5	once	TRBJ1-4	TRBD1	TGTGCCAGCAGCTTTACAGGGGAGATAACTAATGAAAAACTGTTTTTT	CASSFTGEITNEKLFF
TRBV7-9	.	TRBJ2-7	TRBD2	TGTGCCAGCAGCTTAGCGCTGGGACTAGCGGGGCCCTACGAGCAGTACTTC	CASSLALGLAGPYEQYF
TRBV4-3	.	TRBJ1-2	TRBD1	TGCGCCAGCAGCCAAGATTACAGGGGCTATGGCTACACCTTC	CASSQDYRGYGYTF
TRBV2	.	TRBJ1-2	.	TGTGCCAGCAGTGAAAAGGTGGCAGGGAACTATGGCTACACCTTC	CASSEKVAGNYGYTF
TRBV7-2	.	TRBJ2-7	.	TGTGCCAGCAGCTCCCGCGGAGGGTCCCAAAGCTACGAGCAGTACTTC	CASSSRGGSQSYEQYF
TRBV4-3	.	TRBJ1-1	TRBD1	TGCGCCAGCAGCCACCTTTTGGGACAGGGGAGAGACACTGAAGCTTTCTTT	CASSHLLGQGRDTEAFF
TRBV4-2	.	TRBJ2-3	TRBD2	TGTGCCAGCAGCCAAGATGGGACCAGCGGGGGCGGCACAGATACGCAGTATTTT	CASSQDGTSGGGTDTQYF
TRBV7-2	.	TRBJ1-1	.	TGTGCCAGCAGCTTAATGAAGGCCGCGGCTGAAGCTTTCTTT	CASSLMKAAAEAFF
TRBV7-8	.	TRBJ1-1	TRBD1	TGTGCCAGCAGCTTAGTGACAGGGGGAATAACTGAAGCTTTCTTT	CASSLVTGGITEAFF
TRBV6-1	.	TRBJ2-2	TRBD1	TGTGCCAGCAGCTTGGGACAGGGGGGGACCGGGGAGCTGTTTTTT	CASSLGQGGTGELFF
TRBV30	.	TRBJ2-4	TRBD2	TGTGCCTCTGCGGGGGGGTTCGACATTCAGTACTTC	CASAGGFDIQYF
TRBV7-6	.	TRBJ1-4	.	TGTGCCAGCAGCTTAGGCCGACAGAGTAATGAAAAACTGTTTTTT	CASSLGRQSNEKLFF
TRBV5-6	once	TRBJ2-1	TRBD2	TGTGCCAGCAGCCCAGGACTAGCGGGGGCCTATCTGTTCTTC	CASSPGLAGAYLFF
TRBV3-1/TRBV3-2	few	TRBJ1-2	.	TGTGCCAGCAGCCAACTGGGCTTCCACTATGGCTACACCTTC	CASSQLGFHYGYTF
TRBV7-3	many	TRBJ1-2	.	TGTGCCAGCTCTGACCAGGGGTCTAGGGGCTACACCTTC	CASSDQGSRGYTF
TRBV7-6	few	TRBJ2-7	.	TGTGCCAGCAGCTTAGAAGGGGGGACAGCGTACGAGCAGTACTTC	CASSLEGGTAYEQYF
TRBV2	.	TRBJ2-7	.	TGTGCCAGCAGGACAGTGAGGTCCTACGAGCAGTACTTC	CASRTVRSYEQYF
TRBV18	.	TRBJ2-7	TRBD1	TGTGCCAGCTCACCTGACAGGGAGAGGGAGCAGTACTTC	CASSPDREREQYF
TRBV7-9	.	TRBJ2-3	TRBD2	TGTGCCAGCAGCTTAGGTACTAGCGGCATCACAGATACGCAGTATTTT	CASSLGTSGITDTQYF